The 26 T cell receptor beta chains given below trace back to one sample, sequenced in a study of OX40 agonist ivuxolimab in advanced cancers. Profiling relied on immunoSEQ multiplex PCR, and the TCRdb table lists in-frame clones only, not all of them. The data show about 45,000 clones, approximately 91% seen once. This specimen was CD4+ or CD8+ T cells sorted from blood, taken in a trial of the OX40 agonist ivuxolimab. These receptors came from an adult with an advanced solid tumor such as melanoma, head and neck, liver or kidney cancer.

The chain carries TRBV7-9 and TRBJ2-7; a weak D match, TRBD1 (5 bases). Trimming shortened V by 5 bases and J by 5 bases, and 10 bases separated the two germline ends. CDR3 length: 12 residues. Looked up from germline, CDR1 is SEHNR and CDR2 is FQNEAQ (reference sequence). CDR3 in amino acids: CASSPQGHEQYF. The CDR3 DNA sequence: TGTGCCAGCAGCCCGCAGGGTCACGAGCAGTACTTC. The entire variable domain, with the rest obtained from reference TRBV7-9 and TRBJ2-7, is as follows: DTGVSQNPRHKITKRGQNVTFRCDPISEHNRLYWYRQTLGQGPEFLTYFQNEAQLEKSRLLSDRFSAERPKGSFSTLEIQRTEQGDSAMYLCASSPQGHEQYFGPGTRLTVT.

V usage is TRBV4-1 and J usage is TRBJ1-2; unclear D gene. CDR3 length equals 14 residues. V was trimmed by 1 base and J by 4 bases, leaving 10 bases between them. Germline V gene lookup returns CDR1 MGHRA and CDR2 YSYEKL. The chain's CDR3 is CASSQVEAVYGYTF. The CDR3 region has the DNA TGCGCCAGCAGCCAAGTCGAGGCCGTCTATGGCTACACCTTC.

This chain joins TRBV29-1 and TRBJ1-2; D is uncertain. Germline CDR1 and CDR2: SQVTM and ANQGSEA. The CDR3 consists of 11 residues. Trimming left V 3 bases short and J 8 bases short, with 10 bases between. In DNA, the CDR3 is TGCAGCGTTGATAGGTCGGAGGGCTACACCTTC. Its translation is CSVDRSEGYTF.

This clone was recorded once. The rearrangement uses TRBV19 and TRBJ2-7, with D uncertain. Germline CDR1 LNHDA, CDR2 SQIVND (reference sequence). The V and J ends lost 1 base and 3 bases respectively, with 7 bases between them. CDR3 length: 13 residues. CDR3 DNA sequence: TGTGCCAGTAGTATAGTACACCGCTACGAGCAGTACTTC. Its translation: CASSIVHRYEQYF.

This clone was counted once. This chain joins TRBV2 and TRBJ1-1; 7 nucleotides align to TRBD1. The CDR3 is 12 residues long. Germline V lookup: CDR1 SNHLY, CDR2 FYNNEI. The trim removed 8 bases at V and 0 bases at J, leaving 0 bases unmatched. The CDR3 region is CASQGVNTEAFF. The CDR3 nucleotides read TGTGCCAGCCAGGGGGTGAACACTGAAGCTTTCTTT. The full variable domain, rest sourced from reference TRBV2 and TRBJ1-1, is EPEVTQTPSHQVTQMGQEVILRCVPISNHLYFYWYRQILGQKVEFLVSFYNNEISEKSEIFDDQFSVERPDGSNFTLKIRSTKLEDSAMYFCASQGVNTEAFFGQGTRLTVV.

This chain joins TRBV4-1 and TRBJ2-5, with D perhaps matching TRBD1 (5 bases). Deletions cut 0 bases from V and 2 bases from J, with 13 bases between. The germline V gene encodes CDR1 MGHRA and CDR2 YSYEKL. The CDR3 spans 16 residues. The CDR3 DNA is TGCGCCAGCAGCCAAGAACGTGTGACAGCGCAAGAGACCCAGTACTTC. Residues: CASSQERVTAQETQYF.

The V gene is TRBV28, the J gene TRBJ2-7; no reliable D call. V lost 4 bases and J 5 bases, leaving 9 bases between the germline ends. CDR1 is MDHEN, CDR2 SYDVKM, per germline. This CDR3 is built from 12 residues. The CDR3 DNA is TGTGCCAGCAGTTCCCCCCGCCACGAGCAGTACTTC. This gives the protein CASSSPRHEQYF.

On this clone: Sequence at one end of the junction differs from germline and may be a read error. The chain combines TRBV6-1 with TRBJ2-7; 8 bases are shared with TRBD1. Germline values: CDR1 MNHNS, CDR2 SASEGT. This CDR3 spans 16 amino acids. CDR3 amino acids: CAISGQGPSGVYEQYF. CDR3 nucleotide sequence: TGTGCCATCAGTGGACAGGGCCCTTCAGGGGTCTACGAGCAGTACTTC.

CDR3 DNA sequence: TGTGCCAGCAGCAAAGGAGGACAGGGTATCCCCTACGAGCAGTACTTC. Its protein is CASSKGGQGIPYEQYF. This chain uses TRBV21-1 with TRBJ2-7; the D call in the table, TRBD1, was not verified against the DNA. TRBV21-1 is tagged as a pseudogene. The CDR3 has 16 residues.

This clone was seen a few times. The chain is built from TRBV6-5 and TRBJ2-1; TRBD2 is a possible D gene (6 bases). V was shortened by 10 bases and J by 4 bases, with 17 bases between the two germline ends. This CDR3 spans 14 amino acids. Germline assignment: CDR1 MNHEY and CDR2 SVGAGI. CDR3 residues: CATRGKGFYNEQFF. The CDR3 nucleotides are TGTGCCACTCGGGGGAAGGGGTTTTACAATGAGCAGTTCTTC.

The chain is built from TRBV18 and TRBJ2-1; D is unclear. The CDR3 contains 18 residues. In germline, CDR1 is KGHSH, CDR2 LQKENI. V dropped 0 bases and J dropped 1 base, with 16 bases sitting between them. CDR3 DNA sequence: TGTGCCAGCTCACCACCGCGAAATAGGCCCTTGTCCTACAATGAGCAGTTCTTC. This gives the protein CASSPPRNRPLSYNEQFF. Together with reference TRBV18 and TRBJ2-1, the CDR3 gives the full variable domain: NAGVMQNPRHLVRRRGQEARLRCSPMKGHSHVYWYRQLPEEGLKFMVYLQKENIIDESGMPKERFSAEFPKEGPSILRIQQVVRGDSAAYFCASSPPRNRPLSYNEQFFGPGTRLTVL.

The chain links TRBV10-3 to TRBJ2-3, with 7 bases lining up with TRBD2. The CDR3 is 17 amino acids. With 3 bases clipped from V and 5 bases from J, the junction kept 14 bases outside the gene matches. Germline CDR1 is ENHRY and CDR2 is SYGVKD. CDR3 sequence: CAISDPPGTGGEDTQYF. CDR3 sequence (DNA): TGTGCCATCAGTGACCCCCCGGGAACGGGGGGTGAAGATACGCAGTATTTT.

This rearrangement joins TRBV9 to TRBJ1-3; D gene ambiguous. The CDR3 has 16 residues. Trimming stripped 0 bases from V and 0 bases from J, with 10 bases between. Germline CDR1 and CDR2: SGDLS and YYNGEE. The CDR3: CASSVAVGYSGNTIYF. In DNA, the CDR3 is TGTGCCAGCAGCGTAGCTGTAGGTTACTCTGGAAACACCATATATTTT.

The chain is built from TRBV5-6 and TRBJ2-2; D remains ambiguous. Germline V lookup: CDR1 SGHDT, CDR2 YYEEEE. The CDR3 totals 12 residues. V was shortened by 2 bases and J by 6 bases, with 5 bases between the two germline ends. The CDR3 region has the DNA TGTGCCAGCAGCTTTAGCTCCGGGGAGCTGTTTTTT. This sequence encodes CASSFSSGELFF. Using reference TRBV5-6 and TRBJ2-2 for the parts outside the CDR3, the full variable domain is DAGVTQSPTHLIKTRGQQVTLRCSPKSGHDTVSWYQQALGQGPQFIFQYYEEEERQRGNFPDRFSGHQFPNYSSELNVNALLLGDSALYLCASSFSSGELFFGEGSRLTVL.

The sample holds one count of this clone. V and J are TRBV11-2 and TRBJ2-5; TRBD2 agrees at 7 bases. Germline V gene sequence: CDR1 SGHAT, CDR2 FQNNGV. The CDR3 runs 17 residues. Trimming cost V 0 bases and J 3 bases; bases outside gene matches: 10. The CDR3 is CASSLESWSGVKETQYF. The CDR3 nucleotides read TGTGCCAGCAGCTTAGAGTCATGGAGCGGGGTAAAAGAGACCCAGTACTTC. Filled out from reference TRBV11-2 and TRBJ2-5, the complete variable domain reads EAGVAQSPRYKIIEKRQSVAFWCNPISGHATLYWYQQILGQGPKLLIQFQNNGVVDDSQLPKDRFSAERLKGVDSTLKIQPAKLEDSAVYLCASSLESWSGVKETQYFGPGTRLLVL.

CDR3 DNA sequence: TGTGCCAGCTCACCGGACAGGTCAAAGGACAATGAGCAGTTCTTC. Translation gives CASSPDRSKDNEQFF. The chain links TRBV18 to TRBJ2-1, with 7 bases fitting TRBD1. CDR1 KGHSH and CDR2 LQKENI come from the germline V gene. V was pared by 3 bases and J by 5 bases, with 7 bases of the junction left unmatched. The CDR3 sequence is 15 residues long.

The gene calls are TRBV9 and TRBJ1-1; 10 bases match TRBD1. V shed 0 bases, J shed 0 bases, and the junction held 11 bases outside the gene matches. The CDR3 runs to 19 residues. Per germline, CDR1 SGDLS and CDR2 YYNGEE. This CDR3 is CASSVAGGGTGDLNTEAFF. For the CDR3, the DNA is TGTGCCAGCAGCGTAGCTGGTGGGGGGACAGGGGACCTGAACACTGAAGCTTTCTTT.

This clone was observed at least ten times. This chain connects TRBV6-1 to TRBJ2-7; possible D gene TRBD1, 6 bases. The germline gives CDR1 MNHNS, CDR2 SASEGT. V lost 7 bases and J 7 bases, leaving 20 bases between the germline ends. The CDR3 is 14 residues long. The CDR3 sequence: CASNPEGDQGEQYF. The CDR3, as DNA: TGTGCCAGCAACCCAGAGGGGGACCAAGGGGAGCAGTACTTC.

V usage is TRBV5-6 and J usage is TRBJ1-1; 9 bases map to TRBD1. The CDR3 has 15 residues. The V segment lost 3 bases and the J segment 7 bases; nucleotides outside the gene matches: 10. Germline V gives CDR1 SGHDT, CDR2 YYEEEE. The DNA of the CDR3 is TGTGCCAGCAGCTCATTGGGACAGGGTGGAGGTGAAGCTTTCTTT. This translates into CASSSLGQGGGEAFF. The full variable domain, with the rest looked up from reference TRBV5-6 and TRBJ1-1, is DAGVTQSPTHLIKTRGQQVTLRCSPKSGHDTVSWYQQALGQGPQFIFQYYEEEERQRGNFPDRFSGHQFPNYSSELNVNALLLGDSALYLCASSSLGQGGGEAFFGQGTRLTVV.

CDR3 sequence: CASSLSGGVEYGYTF. The CDR3 DNA is TGTGCCAGCAGTTTATCGGGGGGCGTAGAGTATGGCTACACCTTC. The chain uses TRBV27 and TRBJ1-2; maybe TRBD1 (6 bases). The CDR3 extends over 15 amino acids. Germline CDR1 reads MNHEY; CDR2 reads SMNVEV (reference sequence). Between the trimmed V and J ends, which lost 0 bases and 5 bases, there was a span of 13 bases.

The V call is TRBV5-6, the J call TRBJ1-5; D call uncertain. The CDR3 has 14 amino acids. Germline V gene sequence: CDR1 SGHDT, CDR2 YYEEEE. V was clipped by 4 bases and J by 3 bases, with 11 bases between them. The CDR3 protein is CASSRRLDNQPQHF. The CDR3 DNA reads as TGTGCCAGCAGCCGCAGACTCGACAATCAGCCCCAGCATTTT.

This clone was observed a single time. In DNA form, the CDR3 reads TGTGCCAGCAGCGTAGGGCTAGCGGGAGCCGAGCAGTACTTC. This sequence encodes CASSVGLAGAEQYF. This sequence joins TRBV9 and TRBJ2-7, with 10 bases lining up with TRBD2. Germline lookup yields CDR1 SGDLS and CDR2 YYNGEE. V gave up 0 bases and J gave up 6 bases; unmatched junction bases: 3. The CDR3 extends over 14 amino acids.

This clone was recorded only once. This chain uses TRBV10-2 with TRBJ2-5, with D unclear. Trimming pared 6 bases from V and 7 bases from J, leaving 9 bases between. The CDR3 extends over 11 amino acids. Germline CDR1 WSHSY, CDR2 SAAADI. CDR3 in amino acids: CASSDTATQYF. DNA for the CDR3: TGCGCCAGCAGCGATACGGCGACCCAGTACTTC.

This chain uses TRBV27 with TRBJ2-3; 12 bases are shared with TRBD2. Germline loops: CDR1 MNHEY, CDR2 SMNVEV (reference sequence). V gave up 0 bases and J gave up 3 bases; unmatched junction bases: 4. This CDR3 spans 17 amino acids. In DNA, the CDR3 is TGTGCCAGCAGTTTATCTCCGACTAGCGGGAGTACAGATACGCAGTATTTT. Amino acids: CASSLSPTSGSTDTQYF.

The chain employs TRBV5-5 and TRBJ2-7, with D tentatively TRBD2 (5 bases). This CDR3 region has 13 residues. The germline V gene encodes CDR1 SGHKS and CDR2 YYEKEE (reference sequence). With 0 bases removed from V and 5 bases from J, the gap between germline ends came to 9 bases. The CDR3 is CASSLAWGDEQYF. CDR3 DNA: TGTGCCAGCAGCTTGGCCTGGGGAGACGAGCAGTACTTC.

This clone was seen only once. V and J are TRBV7-7 and TRBJ2-5; 7 bases fit TRBD1. J lost 5 bases, V lost 5 bases, and 11 bases had no gene match. The CDR3 length is 15 residues. Germline lookup yields CDR1 SSHAT and CDR2 FNYEAQ (reference sequence). The CDR3 is CASSLTGSPWETQYF. CDR3 in DNA: TGTGCCAGCAGCCTGACAGGGAGTCCGTGGGAGACCCAGTACTTC. The full variable domain, its missing parts supplied by reference TRBV7-7 and TRBJ2-5, is GAGVSQSPRYKVTKRGQDVTLRCDPISSHATLYWYQQALGQGPEFLTYFNYEAQPDKSGLPSDRFSAERPEGSISTLTIQRTEQRDSAMYRCASSLTGSPWETQYFGPGTRLLVL.